These 8 T cell receptor delta chains were all obtained from the same sample, sequenced in a study of gamma-delta T cells after stem cell transplantation. TCRdb processed the RT-PCR reads again with the CATT caller. Here the sample spans over 900 delta-chain clones, about 13% being singletons. Sequencing was done on a sample of gamma-delta T cells. All receptors come from a human donor. It is not recorded whose cells these are; they may come from a transplant donor.

CDR3 sequence (DNA): TGTGCCTGTGACACTATCTGGGGGAGGTACACCGATAAACTCATCTTT. Its protein product is CACDTIWGRYTDKLIF. This sequence joins TRDV2 and TRDJ1; TRDD3 matches at 8 bases. The V gene's germline CDR1 is GEAIGNYY and CDR2 EKD. The length of the CDR3 is 16 residues. The ends lost 1 base at V and 0 bases at J; junction bases unmatched: 6.

This clone has a handful of counts. The gene calls are TRDV2 and TRDJ3; 8 bases match TRDD3. J gave up 0 bases and V 3 bases, and 9 bases lay outside the gene matches. Germline CDR1 reads GEAIGNYY; CDR2 reads EKD. This CDR3 comprises 19 residues. CDR3: CACDPTGGPSSWDTRQMFF. The CDR3 bases are TGTGCCTGTGACCCTACTGGGGGGCCCAGCTCCTGGGACACCCGACAGATGTTTTTC.

Worth noting for this clone: The protein given by TCRdb reflects a much larger clone and differs at residue 6 from this DNA's translation, likely from a read error; the protein shown is the DNA's translation. V usage is TRDV2 and J usage is TRDJ1; the match to TRDD3 covers 13 bases. The J gene was not available in TCRdb and was assigned here by matching the DNA to germline segments. The CDR3 is 17 residues long. Germline V gene data show CDR1 as GEAIGNYY and CDR2 as EKD. Unmatched junction bases numbered 5, after V lost 2 bases and J lost 0 bases. The CDR3 here is CACDSRLGDTHTDKLIF. The CDR3 DNA follows: TGTGCCTGTGACAGCCGACTGGGGGATACGCACACCGATAAACTCATCTTT.

This clone was counted only a few times. The chain has TRDV2 and TRDJ3; 11 bases agree with TRDD3. Losses at the gene ends were 4 bases for V and 1 base for J; bases not matched to a gene: 8. This CDR3 comprises 19 residues. CDR1 and CDR2 from the germline V gene are GEAIGNYY and EKD. CDR3 residues: CACDTPLGDTSWDTRQMFF. CDR3 coding DNA: TGTGCCTGTGATACCCCCCTGGGGGATACTTCCTGGGACACCCGACAGATGTTTTTC.

As concerns this clone: The germline gene is not matched at one end of the junction; a read error may be the cause. The chain is built from TRDV2 and TRDJ1; the match to TRDD3 covers 8 bases. Here the J gene was assigned by germline matching of the DNA, as TCRdb has none. The CDR3 extends over 16 amino acids. Germline V gene data show CDR1 as GEAIGNYY and CDR2 as EKD. The CDR3 region is CAFDTGSRDTTDKLIF. In DNA form, the CDR3 reads TGTGCCTTTGACACCGGTTCTCGGGATACGACCGATAAACTCATCTTT.

As regards this clone: A junction end diverges from the germline sequence, so it may reflect a read error. The rearrangement uses TRDV1 and TRDJ1, with 12 bases that match TRDD3. No J gene was available from TCRdb, and it was assigned here by a germline match of the DNA. The CDR3 has 23 residues. Germline loops: CDR1 TSWWSYY, CDR2 QGS. Here the CDR3 reads CAIGELVGRRTAGGYGNTSKLIF. The CDR3 DNA is TGTGCTATTGGGGAATTAGTTGGCAGAAGGACTGCTGGGGGATACGGGAACACCAGTAAACTCATCTTT.

The chain uses TRDV2 and TRDJ1; D is unclear. TCRdb lists no J gene, so it was determined here by aligning the DNA to germline. CDR3 length: 15 residues. Deletions cut 2 bases from V and 2 bases from J, with 14 bases between. Germline CDR1 GEAIGNYY, CDR2 EKD. CDR3 sequence reads: CACDKRAALTDKLIF. The CDR3 DNA sequence: TGTGCCTGTGACAAGCGGGCGGCTCTAACCGATAAACTCATCTTT.

The rearrangement uses TRDV2 and TRDJ1, with 10 bases matching TRDD3. In the absence of a J gene in TCRdb, the DNA was matched to germline to assign it here. Per germline, CDR1 GEAIGNYY and CDR2 EKD. The V segment lost 3 bases and the J segment 2 bases; nucleotides outside the gene matches: 8. The CDR3 runs 16 residues. The CDR3 nucleotides read TGTGCCTGTGACGGGGTGGGGGATACTTCTACCGATAAACTCATCTTT. This sequence encodes CACDGVGDTSTDKLIF.